This T cell receptor beta chain was sequenced for a study of blood T cell repertoires in COVID-19. Across the study: Some COVID-19 samples were acute and others convalescent; all came from the United States, Italy and Spain.

Seattle-derived patients entered the study during active infection and were followed longitudinally. Authors' analysis steps: Using reference gene primer amplification, nucleated cell counts were estimated. Only in-frame clones appear in the TCRdb table, and some are missing; sequencing was by immunoSEQ multiplex PCR. V, J and clone size are taken as reported in that table, and D and trimming were inferred from the DNA itself. The sample holds 200,000 to 300,000 clones, about 87% seen once. This CDR3 contains 12 residues. The J segment lost 6 bases and the V segment lost 4 bases, leaving 1 base of the junction unmatched. Germline V lookup: CDR1 GTSNPN, CDR2 SVGIG (reference sequence).

The source material was peripheral blood. The TCR originated in a woman aged 55-70 years with COVID-19, enrolled during active disease. V and J are TRBV30 and TRBJ2-7; 12 positions agree with TRBD2. The CDR3 sequence is CAWTSGRGEQYF. The CDR3 DNA reads TGTGCCTGGACTAGCGGGAGGGGCGAGCAGTACTTC.